This entry describes one TCR beta chain. This entry comes from a study of blood T cell repertoires in COVID-19. Study overall: The origin of the acute and convalescent COVID-19 samples was the United States, Italy and Spain.

Study processing details: Amplification of reference gene primers provided the estimated nucleated cell counts. The assay was immunoSEQ multiplex PCR, and TCRdb's table has in-frame clones only and misses some. Clonal size and the V and J genes are those of that table, whereas D and trimming came from the DNA. The sample records around 31,000 clones, roughly nine tenths being singletons. The sample consisted of peripheral blood. The receptor's source is a woman between 35 and 50 years old with active or convalescent COVID-19.

In DNA, the CDR3 is TGTGCCAGCAGCCGACCAGGGGTAGGGATGAACACTGAAGCTTTCTTT. Its protein is CASSRPGVGMNTEAFF. The chain carries TRBV7-8 and TRBJ1-1; perhaps TRBD1 as D (6 bases). Trimming stripped 5 bases from V and 0 bases from J, with 16 bases between. This CDR3 contains 16 residues. Looked up from germline, CDR1 is SGHVS and CDR2 is FQNEAQ.